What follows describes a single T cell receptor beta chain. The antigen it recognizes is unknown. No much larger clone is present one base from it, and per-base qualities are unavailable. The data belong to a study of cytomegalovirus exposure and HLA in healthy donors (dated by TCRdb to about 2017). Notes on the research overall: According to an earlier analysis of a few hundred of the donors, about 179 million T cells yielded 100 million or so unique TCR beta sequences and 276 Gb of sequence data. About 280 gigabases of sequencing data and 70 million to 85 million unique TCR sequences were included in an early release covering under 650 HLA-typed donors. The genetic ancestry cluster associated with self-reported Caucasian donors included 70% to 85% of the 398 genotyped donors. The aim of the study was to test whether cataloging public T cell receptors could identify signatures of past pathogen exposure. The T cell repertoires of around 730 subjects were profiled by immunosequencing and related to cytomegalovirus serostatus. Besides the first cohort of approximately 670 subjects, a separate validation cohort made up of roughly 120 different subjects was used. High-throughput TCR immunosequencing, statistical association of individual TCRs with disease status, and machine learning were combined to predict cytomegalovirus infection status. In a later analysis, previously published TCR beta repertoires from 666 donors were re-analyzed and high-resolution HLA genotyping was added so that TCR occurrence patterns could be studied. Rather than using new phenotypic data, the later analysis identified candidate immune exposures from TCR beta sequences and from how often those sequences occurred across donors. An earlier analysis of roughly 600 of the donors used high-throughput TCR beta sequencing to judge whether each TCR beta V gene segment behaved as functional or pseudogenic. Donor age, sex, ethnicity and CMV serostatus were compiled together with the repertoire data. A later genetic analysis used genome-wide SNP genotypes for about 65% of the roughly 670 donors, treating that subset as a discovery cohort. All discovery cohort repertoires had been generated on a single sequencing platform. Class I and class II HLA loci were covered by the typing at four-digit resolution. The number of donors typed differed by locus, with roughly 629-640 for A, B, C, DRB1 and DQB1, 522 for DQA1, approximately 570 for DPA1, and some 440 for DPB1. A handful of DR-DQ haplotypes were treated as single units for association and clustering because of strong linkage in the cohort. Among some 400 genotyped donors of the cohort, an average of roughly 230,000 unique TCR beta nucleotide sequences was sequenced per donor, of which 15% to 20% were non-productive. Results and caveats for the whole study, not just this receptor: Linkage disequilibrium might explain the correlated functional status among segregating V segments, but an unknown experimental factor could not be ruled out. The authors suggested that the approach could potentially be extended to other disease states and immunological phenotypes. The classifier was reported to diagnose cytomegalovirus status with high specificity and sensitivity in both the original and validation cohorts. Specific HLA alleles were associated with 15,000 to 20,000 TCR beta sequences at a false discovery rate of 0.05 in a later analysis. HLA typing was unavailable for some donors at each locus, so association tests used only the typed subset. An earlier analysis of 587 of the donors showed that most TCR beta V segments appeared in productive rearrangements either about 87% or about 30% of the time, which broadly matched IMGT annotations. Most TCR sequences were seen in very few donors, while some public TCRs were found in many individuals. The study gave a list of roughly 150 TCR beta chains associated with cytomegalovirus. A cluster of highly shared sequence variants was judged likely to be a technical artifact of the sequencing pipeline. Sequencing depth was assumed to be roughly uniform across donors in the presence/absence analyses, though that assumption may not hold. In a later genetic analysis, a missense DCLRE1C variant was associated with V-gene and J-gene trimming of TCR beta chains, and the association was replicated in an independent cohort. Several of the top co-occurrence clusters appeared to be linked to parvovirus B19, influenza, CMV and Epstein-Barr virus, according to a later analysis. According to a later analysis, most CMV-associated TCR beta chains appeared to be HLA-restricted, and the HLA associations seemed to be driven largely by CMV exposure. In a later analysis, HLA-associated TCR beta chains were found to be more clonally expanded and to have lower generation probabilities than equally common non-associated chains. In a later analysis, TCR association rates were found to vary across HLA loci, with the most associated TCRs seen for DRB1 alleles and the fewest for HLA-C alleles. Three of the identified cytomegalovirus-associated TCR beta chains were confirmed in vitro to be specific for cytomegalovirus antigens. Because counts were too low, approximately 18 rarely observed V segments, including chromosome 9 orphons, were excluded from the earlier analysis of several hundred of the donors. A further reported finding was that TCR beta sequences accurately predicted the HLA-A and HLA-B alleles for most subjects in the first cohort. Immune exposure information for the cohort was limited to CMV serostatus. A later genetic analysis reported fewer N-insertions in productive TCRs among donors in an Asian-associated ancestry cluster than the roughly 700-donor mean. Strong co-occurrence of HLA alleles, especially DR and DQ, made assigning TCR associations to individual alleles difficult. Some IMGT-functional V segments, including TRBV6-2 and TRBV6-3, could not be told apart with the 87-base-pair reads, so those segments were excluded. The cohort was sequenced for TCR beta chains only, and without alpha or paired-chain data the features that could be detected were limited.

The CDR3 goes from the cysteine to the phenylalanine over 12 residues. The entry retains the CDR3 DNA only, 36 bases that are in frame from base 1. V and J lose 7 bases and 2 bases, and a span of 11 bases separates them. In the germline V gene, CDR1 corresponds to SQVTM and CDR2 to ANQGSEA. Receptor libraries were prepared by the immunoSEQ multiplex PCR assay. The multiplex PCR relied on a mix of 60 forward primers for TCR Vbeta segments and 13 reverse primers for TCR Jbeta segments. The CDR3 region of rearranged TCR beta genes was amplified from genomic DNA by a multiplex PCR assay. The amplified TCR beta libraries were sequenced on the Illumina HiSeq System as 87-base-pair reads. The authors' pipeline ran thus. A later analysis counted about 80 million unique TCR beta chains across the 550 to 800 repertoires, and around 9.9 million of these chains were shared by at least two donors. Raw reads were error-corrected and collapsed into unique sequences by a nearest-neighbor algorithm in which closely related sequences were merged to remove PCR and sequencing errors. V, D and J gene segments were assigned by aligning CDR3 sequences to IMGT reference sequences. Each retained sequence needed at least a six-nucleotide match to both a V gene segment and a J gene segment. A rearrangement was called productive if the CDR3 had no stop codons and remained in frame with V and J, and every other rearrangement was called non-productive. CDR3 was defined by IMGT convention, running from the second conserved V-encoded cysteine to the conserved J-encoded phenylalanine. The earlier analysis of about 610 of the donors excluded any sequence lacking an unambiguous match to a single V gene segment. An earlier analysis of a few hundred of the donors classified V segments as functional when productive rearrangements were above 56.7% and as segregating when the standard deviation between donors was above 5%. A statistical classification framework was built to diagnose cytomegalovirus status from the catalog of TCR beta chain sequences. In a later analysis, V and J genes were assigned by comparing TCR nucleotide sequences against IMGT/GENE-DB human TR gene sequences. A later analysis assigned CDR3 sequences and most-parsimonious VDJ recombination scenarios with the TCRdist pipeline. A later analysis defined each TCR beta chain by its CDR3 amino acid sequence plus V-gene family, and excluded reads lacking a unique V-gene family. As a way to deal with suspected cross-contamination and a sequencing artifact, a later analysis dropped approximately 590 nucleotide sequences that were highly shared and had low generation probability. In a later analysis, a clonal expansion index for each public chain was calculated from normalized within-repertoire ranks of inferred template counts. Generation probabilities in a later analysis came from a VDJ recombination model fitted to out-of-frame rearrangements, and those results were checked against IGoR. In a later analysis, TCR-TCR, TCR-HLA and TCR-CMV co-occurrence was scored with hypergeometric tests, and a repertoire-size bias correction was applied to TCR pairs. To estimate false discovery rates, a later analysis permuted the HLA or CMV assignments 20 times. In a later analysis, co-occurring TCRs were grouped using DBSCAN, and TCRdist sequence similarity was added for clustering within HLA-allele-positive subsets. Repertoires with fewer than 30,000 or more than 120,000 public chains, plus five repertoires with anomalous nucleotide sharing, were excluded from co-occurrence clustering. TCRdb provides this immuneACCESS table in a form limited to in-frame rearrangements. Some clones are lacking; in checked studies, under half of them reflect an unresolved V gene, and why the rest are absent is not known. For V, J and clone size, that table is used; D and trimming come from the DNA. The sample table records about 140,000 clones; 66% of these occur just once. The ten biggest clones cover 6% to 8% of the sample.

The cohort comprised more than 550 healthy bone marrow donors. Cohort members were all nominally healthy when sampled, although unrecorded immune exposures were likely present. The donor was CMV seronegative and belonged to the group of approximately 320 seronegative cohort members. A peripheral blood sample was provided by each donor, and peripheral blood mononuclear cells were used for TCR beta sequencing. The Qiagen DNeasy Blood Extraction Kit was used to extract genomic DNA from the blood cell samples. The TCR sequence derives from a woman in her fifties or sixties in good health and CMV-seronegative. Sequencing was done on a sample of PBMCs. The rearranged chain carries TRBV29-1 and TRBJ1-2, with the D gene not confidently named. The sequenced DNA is TGCAGCGCAGGTTCCTCCAACTATGGCTACACCTTC. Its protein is CSAGSSNYGYTF. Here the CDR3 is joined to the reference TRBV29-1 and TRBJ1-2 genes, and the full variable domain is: SAVISQKPSRDICQRGTSLTIQCQVDSQVTMMFWYRQQPGQSLTLIATANQGSEATYESGFVIDKFPISRPNLTFSTLTVSNMSPEDSSIYLCSAGSSNYGYTFGSGTRLTVV.